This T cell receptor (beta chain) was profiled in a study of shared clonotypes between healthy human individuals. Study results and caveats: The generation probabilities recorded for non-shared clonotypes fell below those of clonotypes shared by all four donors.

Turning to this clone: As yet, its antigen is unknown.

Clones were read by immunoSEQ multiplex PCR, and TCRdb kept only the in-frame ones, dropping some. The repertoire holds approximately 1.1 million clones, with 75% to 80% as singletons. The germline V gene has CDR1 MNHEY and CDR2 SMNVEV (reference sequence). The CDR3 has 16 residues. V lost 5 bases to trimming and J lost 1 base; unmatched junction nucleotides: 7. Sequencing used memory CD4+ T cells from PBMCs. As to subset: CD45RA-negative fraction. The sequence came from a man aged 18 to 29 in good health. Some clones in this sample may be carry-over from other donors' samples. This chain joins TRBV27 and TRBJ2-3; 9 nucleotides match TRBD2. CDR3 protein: CASSPLAGVGTDTQYF. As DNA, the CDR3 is TGTGCCAGCAGTCCCTTAGCGGGAGTGGGCACAGATACGCAGTATTTT.